This T cell receptor beta chain came from a study of T cell repertoires in cytomegalovirus infection. Study as a whole: It can be stated that public TCR beta signatures indicated CMV infection as well as a matching HLA type. Points from the study as a whole: Dominating the ex vivo response were HLA-C-restricted CMV-specific TCR beta clonotypes. Carriers of CMV and the relevant HLA type were discriminated by public TCR beta frequency.

Each CDR3 protein is one row after TCRdb ran MiXCR on the reads. The sample has fewer than 350,000 distinct CDR3 sequences; about a sixth are singletons. V dropped 0 bases and J dropped 3 bases, with 6 bases sitting between them. Germline V gene sequence: CDR1 SGHVS, CDR2 FQNEAQ. The CDR3 has 14 residues. Many counts were recorded for this clonotype. What it binds is not known. Sequencing was performed on PBMCs. The chain recombines TRBV7-8 with TRBJ2-1; D not certain. This receptor was taken from a human donor in good health (CMV status not recorded). Some clones in this sample may be carry-over from other donors' samples. This chain's CDR3 is CASSLAFSYNEQFF. DNA for the CDR3: TGTGCCAGCAGCTTAGCGTTCAGCTACAATGAGCAGTTCTTC. Looking up the rest from reference TRBV7-8 and TRBJ2-1 gives the full variable domain: GAGVSQSPRYKVAKRGQDVALRCDPISGHVSLFWYQQALGQGPEFLTYFQNEAQLDKSGLPSDRFFAERPEGSVSTLKIQRTQQEDSAVYLCASSLAFSYNEQFFGPGTRLTVL.